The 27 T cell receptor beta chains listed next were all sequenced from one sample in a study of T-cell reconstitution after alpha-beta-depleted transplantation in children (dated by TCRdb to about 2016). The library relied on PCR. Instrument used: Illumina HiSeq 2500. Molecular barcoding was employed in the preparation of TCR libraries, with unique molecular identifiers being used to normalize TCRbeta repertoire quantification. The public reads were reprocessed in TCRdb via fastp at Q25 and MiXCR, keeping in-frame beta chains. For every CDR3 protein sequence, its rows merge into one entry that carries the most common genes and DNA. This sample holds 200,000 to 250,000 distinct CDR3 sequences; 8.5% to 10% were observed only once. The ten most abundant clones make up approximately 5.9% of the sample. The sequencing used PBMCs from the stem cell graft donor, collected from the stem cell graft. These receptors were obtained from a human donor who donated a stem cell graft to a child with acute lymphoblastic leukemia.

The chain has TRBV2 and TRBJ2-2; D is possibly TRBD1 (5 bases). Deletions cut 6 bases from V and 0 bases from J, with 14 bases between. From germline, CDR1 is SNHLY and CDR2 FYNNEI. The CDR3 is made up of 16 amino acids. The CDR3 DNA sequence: TGTGCCAGCAGCGCCGACAGTGTCTCGAACACCGGGGAGCTGTTTTTT. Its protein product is CASSADSVSNTGELFF.

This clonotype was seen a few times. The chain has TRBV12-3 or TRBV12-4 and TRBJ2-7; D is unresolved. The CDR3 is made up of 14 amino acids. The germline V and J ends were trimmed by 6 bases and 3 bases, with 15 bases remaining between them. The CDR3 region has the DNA TGTGCCAGCAGAAAAGATTTACGTCACTACGAGCAGTACTTC. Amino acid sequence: CASRKDLRHYEQYF.

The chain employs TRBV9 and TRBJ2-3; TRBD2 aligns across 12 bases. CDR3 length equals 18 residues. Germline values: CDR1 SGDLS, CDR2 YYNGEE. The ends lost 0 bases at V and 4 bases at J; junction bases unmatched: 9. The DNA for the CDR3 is TGTGCCAGCAGCGTAGACCCTAGCGGGGGGGCGGTTTCAGATACGCAGTATTTT. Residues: CASSVDPSGGAVSDTQYF.

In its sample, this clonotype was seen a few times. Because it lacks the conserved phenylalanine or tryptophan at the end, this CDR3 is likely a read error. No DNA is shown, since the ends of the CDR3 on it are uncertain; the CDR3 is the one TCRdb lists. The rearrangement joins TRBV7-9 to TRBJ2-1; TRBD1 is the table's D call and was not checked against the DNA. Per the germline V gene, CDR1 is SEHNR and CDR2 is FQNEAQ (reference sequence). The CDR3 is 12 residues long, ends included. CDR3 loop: CASSLEGDRVKV.

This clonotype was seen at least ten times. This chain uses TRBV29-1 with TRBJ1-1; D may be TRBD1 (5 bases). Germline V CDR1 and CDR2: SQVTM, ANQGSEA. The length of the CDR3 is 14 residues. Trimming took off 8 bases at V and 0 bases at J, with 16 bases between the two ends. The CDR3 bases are TGCAGCACCTCAAACGGGGGAATGAACACTGAAGCTTTCTTT. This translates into CSTSNGGMNTEAFF.

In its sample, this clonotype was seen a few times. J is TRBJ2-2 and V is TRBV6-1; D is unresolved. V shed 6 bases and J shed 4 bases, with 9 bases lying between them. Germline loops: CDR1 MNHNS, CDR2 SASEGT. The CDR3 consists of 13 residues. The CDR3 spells CASRTTATGELFF. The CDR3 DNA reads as TGTGCCAGCAGGACGACGGCCACCGGGGAGCTGTTTTTT.

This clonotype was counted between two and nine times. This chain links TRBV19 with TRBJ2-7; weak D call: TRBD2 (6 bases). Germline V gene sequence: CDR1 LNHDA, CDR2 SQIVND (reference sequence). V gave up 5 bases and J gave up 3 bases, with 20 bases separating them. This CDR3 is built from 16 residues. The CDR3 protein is CASSQTLGLGGYEQYF. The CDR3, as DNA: TGTGCCAGTAGTCAAACCTTGGGGTTGGGAGGCTACGAGCAGTACTTC.

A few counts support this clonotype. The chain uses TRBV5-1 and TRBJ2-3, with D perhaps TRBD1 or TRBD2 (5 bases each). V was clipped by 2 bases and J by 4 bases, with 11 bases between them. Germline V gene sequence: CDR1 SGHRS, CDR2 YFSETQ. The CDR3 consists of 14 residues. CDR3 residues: CASSLRDRADTQYF. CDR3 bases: TGCGCCAGCAGCTTACGGGACCGAGCAGATACGCAGTATTTT.

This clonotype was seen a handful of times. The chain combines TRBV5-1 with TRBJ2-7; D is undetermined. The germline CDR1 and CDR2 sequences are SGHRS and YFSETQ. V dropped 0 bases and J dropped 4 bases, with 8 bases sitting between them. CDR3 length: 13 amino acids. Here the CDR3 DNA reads TGCGCCAGCAGCTTGGACGCGAATTACGAGCAGTACTTC. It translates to CASSLDANYEQYF. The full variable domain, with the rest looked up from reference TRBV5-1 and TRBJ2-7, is KAGVTQTPRYLIKTRGQQVTLSCSPISGHRSVSWYQQTPGQGLQFLFEYFSETQRNKGNFPGRFSGRQFSNSRSEMNVSTLELGDSALYLCASSLDANYEQYFGPGTRLTVT.

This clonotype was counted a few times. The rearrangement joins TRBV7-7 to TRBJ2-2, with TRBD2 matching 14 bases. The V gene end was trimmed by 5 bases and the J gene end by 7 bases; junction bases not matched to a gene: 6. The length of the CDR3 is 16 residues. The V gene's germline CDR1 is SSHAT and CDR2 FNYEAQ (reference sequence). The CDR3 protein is CASSQTSGGAFGELFF. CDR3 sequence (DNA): TGTGCCAGCAGCCAGACTAGCGGGGGGGCCTTCGGGGAGCTGTTTTTT.

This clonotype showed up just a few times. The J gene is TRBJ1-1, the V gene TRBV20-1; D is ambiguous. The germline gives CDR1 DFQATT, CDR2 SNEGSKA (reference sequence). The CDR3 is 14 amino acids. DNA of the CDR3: TGCAGGGCCGTACGCGGCAGCCTGAACACTGAAGCTTTCTTT. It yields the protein CRAVRGSLNTEAFF.

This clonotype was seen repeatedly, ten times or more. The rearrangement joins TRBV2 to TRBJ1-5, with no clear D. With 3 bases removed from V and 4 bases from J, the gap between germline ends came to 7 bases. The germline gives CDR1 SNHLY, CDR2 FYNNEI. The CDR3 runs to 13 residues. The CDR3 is CASSEDLNQPQHF. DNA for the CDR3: TGTGCCAGCAGTGAGGACCTTAATCAGCCCCAGCATTTT.

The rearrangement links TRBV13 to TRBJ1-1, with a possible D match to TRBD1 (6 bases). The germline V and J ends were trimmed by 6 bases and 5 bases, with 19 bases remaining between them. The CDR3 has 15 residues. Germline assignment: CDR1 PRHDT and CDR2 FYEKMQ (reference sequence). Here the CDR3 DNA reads TGTGCCAGCAGACCCCGAAAGGGGGGAAAAACTGAAGCTTTCTTT. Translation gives CASRPRKGGKTEAFF.

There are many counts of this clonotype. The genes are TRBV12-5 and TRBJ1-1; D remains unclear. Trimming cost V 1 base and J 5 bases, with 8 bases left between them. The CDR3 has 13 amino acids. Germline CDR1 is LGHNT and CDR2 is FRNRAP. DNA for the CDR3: TGTGCTAGTGGTTTGGACCGTAGGACTGAAGCTTTCTTT. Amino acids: CASGLDRRTEAFF.

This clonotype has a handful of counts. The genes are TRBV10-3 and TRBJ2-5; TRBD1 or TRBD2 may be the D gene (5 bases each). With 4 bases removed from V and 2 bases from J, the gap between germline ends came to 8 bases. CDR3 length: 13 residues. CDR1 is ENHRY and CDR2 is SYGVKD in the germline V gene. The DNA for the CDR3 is TGTGCCATCAGTGGGGGGATACAAGAGACCCAGTACTTC. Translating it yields CAISGGIQETQYF.

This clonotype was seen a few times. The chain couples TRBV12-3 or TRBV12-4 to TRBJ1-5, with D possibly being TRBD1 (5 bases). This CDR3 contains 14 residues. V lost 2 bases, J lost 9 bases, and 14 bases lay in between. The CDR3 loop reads CASSLQGLQGPQHF. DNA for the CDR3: TGTGCCAGCAGTTTACAGGGTCTTCAAGGGCCCCAGCATTTT.

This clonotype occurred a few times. CDR3 coding DNA: TGCGCCAGCAGCCAAGAGGGACAGGGAAATGAAAAACTGTTTTTT. This codes for CASSQEGQGNEKLFF. The chain carries TRBV4-3 and TRBJ1-4, with 9 positions matching TRBD1. Germline values: CDR1 LGHNA, CDR2 YSLEER. The trim removed 0 bases at V and 5 bases at J, leaving 1 base unmatched. The CDR3 is made up of 15 amino acids.

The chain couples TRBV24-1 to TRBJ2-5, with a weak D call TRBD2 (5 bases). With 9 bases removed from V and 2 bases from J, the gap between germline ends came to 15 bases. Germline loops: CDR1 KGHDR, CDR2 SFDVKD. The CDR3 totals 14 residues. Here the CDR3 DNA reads TGTGCCACCGACCATCGGAGGAGGCAAGAGACCCAGTACTTC. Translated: CATDHRRRQETQYF.

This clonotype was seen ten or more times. The CDR3, as DNA: TGTGCCATCAGTGTAAGCGGGGGGAACACCGGGGAGCTGTTTTTT. It is translated as CAISVSGGNTGELFF. The rearrangement links TRBV10-3 to TRBJ2-2; TRBD2 agrees at 8 bases. Looked up from germline, CDR1 is ENHRY and CDR2 is SYGVKD. Trimming at V came to 4 bases and at J to 1 base, leaving 2 bases not matched to a gene. The CDR3 has 15 amino acids.

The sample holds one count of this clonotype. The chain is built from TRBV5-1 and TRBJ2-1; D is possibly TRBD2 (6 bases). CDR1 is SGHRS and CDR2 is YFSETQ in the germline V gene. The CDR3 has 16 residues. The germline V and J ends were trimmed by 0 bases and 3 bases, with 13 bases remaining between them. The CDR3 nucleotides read TGCGCCAGCAGCTTGGATGGGTCGGGGGTCTACAATGAGCAGTTCTTC. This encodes CASSLDGSGVYNEQFF. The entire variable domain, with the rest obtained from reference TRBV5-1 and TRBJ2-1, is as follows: KAGVTQTPRYLIKTRGQQVTLSCSPISGHRSVSWYQQTPGQGLQFLFEYFSETQRNKGNFPGRFSGRQFSNSRSEMNVSTLELGDSALYLCASSLDGSGVYNEQFFGPGTRLTVL.

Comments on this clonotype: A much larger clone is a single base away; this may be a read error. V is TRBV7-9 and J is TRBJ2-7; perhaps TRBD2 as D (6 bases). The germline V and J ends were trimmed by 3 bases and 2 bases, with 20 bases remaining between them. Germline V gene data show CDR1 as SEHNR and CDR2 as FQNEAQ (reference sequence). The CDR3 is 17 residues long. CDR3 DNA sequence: TGTGCCAGCAGCTTTCCCGTCCGGGGGAGGTCGACCTACGAGCAGTACTTC. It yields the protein CASSFPVRGRSTYEQYF.

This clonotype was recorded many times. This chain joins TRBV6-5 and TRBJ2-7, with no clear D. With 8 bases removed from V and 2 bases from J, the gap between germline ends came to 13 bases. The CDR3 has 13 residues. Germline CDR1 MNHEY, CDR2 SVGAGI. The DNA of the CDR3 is TGTGCCAGCCGTAGTTTGGTGGCCTACGAGCAGTACTTC. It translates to CASRSLVAYEQYF.

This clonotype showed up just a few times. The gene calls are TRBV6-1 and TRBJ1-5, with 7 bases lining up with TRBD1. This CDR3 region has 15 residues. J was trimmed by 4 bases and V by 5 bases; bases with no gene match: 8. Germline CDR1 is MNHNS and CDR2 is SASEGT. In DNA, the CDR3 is TGTGCCAGCAGTATGATTAACAGGGGAAATCAGCCCCAGCATTTT. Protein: CASSMINRGNQPQHF.

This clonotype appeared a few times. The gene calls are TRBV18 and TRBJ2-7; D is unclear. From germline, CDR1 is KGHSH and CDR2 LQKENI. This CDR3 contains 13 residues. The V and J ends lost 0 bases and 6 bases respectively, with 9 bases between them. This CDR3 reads CASSPPSRIEQYF. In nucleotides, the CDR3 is TGTGCCAGCTCACCACCTTCCCGCATCGAGCAGTACTTC.

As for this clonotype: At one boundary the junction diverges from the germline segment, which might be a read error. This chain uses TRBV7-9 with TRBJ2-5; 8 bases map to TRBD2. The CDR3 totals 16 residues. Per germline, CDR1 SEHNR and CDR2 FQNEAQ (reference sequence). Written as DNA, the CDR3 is TGTGCCAGCAGCGGACTCCGGGGGGGCCGCCAAGAGACCCAGAACTTC. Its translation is CASSGLRGGRQETQNF.

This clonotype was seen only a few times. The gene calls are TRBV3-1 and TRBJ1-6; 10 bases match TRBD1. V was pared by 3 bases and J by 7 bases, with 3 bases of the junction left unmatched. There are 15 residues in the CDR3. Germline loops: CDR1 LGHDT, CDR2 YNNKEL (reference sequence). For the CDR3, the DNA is TGTGCCAGCAGCCAGGGGACAGGGGCCAATTCACCCCTCCACTTT. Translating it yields CASSQGTGANSPLHF.

This CDR3 reads CASSERQGNQPQHF. The CDR3 DNA is TGTGCCAGCAGTGAGAGACAGGGGAATCAGCCCCAGCATTTT. The rearrangement uses TRBV2 and TRBJ1-5; 8 nucleotides agree with TRBD1. With 3 bases clipped from V and 4 bases from J, the junction kept 2 bases outside the gene matches. The CDR3 is made up of 14 amino acids. Germline V gives CDR1 SNHLY, CDR2 FYNNEI. Looking up the rest from reference TRBV2 and TRBJ1-5 gives the full variable domain: EPEVTQTPSHQVTQMGQEVILRCVPISNHLYFYWYRQILGQKVEFLVSFYNNEISEKSEIFDDQFSVERPDGSNFTLKIRSTKLEDSAMYFCASSERQGNQPQHFGDGTRLSIL.